This entry describes one T cell receptor (beta chain). Its antigen is not identified. Profiled with immunoSEQ multiplex PCR; TCRdb holds only in-frame clones, not every one. Of some 87,000 clones detected, about nine tenths appear once; the ten largest clones hold about 0.29%. The entry originates in a study of graft-versus-host responses after intestinal transplantation. Study at large: Each recipient received anti-thymocyte globulin induction, then tacrolimus and steroids for approximately three years. Study results and limitations: Investigators detected GvH clones in recipient marrow, with some emerging earlier in ileum or blood.

The specimen was unstimulated CD4+ T cells sorted from spleen or lymph node cells, collected before intestinal transplant. The TCR originated in a human donor who received an intestinal transplant.

The CDR3 spells CASSRSGTGYNEQFF. The CDR3, as DNA: TGTGCCAGTAGTCGATCCGGGACAGGCTACAATGAGCAGTTCTTC. The genes are TRBV19 and TRBJ2-1, with 8 bases aligning to TRBD1. Trimming removed 5 bases from V and 3 bases from J; junction bases left unmatched: 6. The CDR3 is made up of 15 amino acids. Per the germline V gene, CDR1 is LNHDA and CDR2 is SQIVND (reference sequence).